These 5 T cell receptor beta chains share one sample of origin, sequenced in a study of cytomegalovirus exposure and HLA in healthy donors. The PCR was carried out with 60 Vbeta primers and 13 Jbeta primers. This table comes from immunoSEQ multiplex PCR, and its TCRdb copy is limited to in-frame clones, with some not included. This sample has around 160,000 clones; 70% to 80% occur once, and the top ten carry under 1.5%. Sequenced sample: PBMCs. Receptor source: a male donor in good health and CMV-seronegative.

The chain recombines TRBV5-4 with TRBJ2-5; 7 nucleotides match TRBD2. The CDR3 has 13 residues. The J segment lost 5 bases and the V segment lost 5 bases, leaving 6 bases of the junction unmatched. Germline V gene data show CDR1 as SGHNT and CDR2 as YYREEE (reference sequence). The CDR3 loop is CASSLGLGETQYF. The CDR3 DNA reads TGTGCCAGCAGTTTAGGACTAGGGGAGACCCAGTACTTC.

The chain employs TRBV4-3 and TRBJ2-7; possible D gene TRBD1, 6 bases. The CDR3 loop spans 17 amino acids. V dropped 2 bases and J dropped 3 bases, with 20 bases sitting between them. Germline-derived CDR1 and CDR2 are LGHNA and YSLEER. The DNA for the CDR3 is TGCGCCAGCAGCCAATCGGAAGGGGGTGGTTCCCACTACGAGCAGTACTTC. Translation gives CASSQSEGGGSHYEQYF.

The chain joins TRBV6-1 to TRBJ2-7; possibly TRBD2 for D (6 bases). This CDR3 is 15 amino acids long. The V and J ends lost 6 bases and 0 bases respectively, with 15 bases between them. Germline lookup yields CDR1 MNHNS and CDR2 SASEGT. CDR3 coding DNA: TGTGCCAGCAGGGCGGCGGCGGGGAGCTCCTACGAGCAGTACTTC. Translated: CASRAAAGSSYEQYF.

This clone was observed a single time. This chain connects TRBV9 to TRBJ2-3; D remains unclear. The V end was cut by 4 bases, the J end by 4 bases, with 10 bases between. CDR1 is SGDLS, CDR2 YYNGEE, per germline. This CDR3 spans 13 amino acids. CDR3 loop: CASSRTIADTQYF. For the CDR3, the DNA is TGTGCCAGCAGCAGAACCATAGCAGATACGCAGTATTTT.

This chain uses TRBV4-3 with TRBJ1-2, with D tentatively TRBD1 (6 bases). The CDR3 sequence is 14 residues long. Per the germline V gene, CDR1 is LGHNA and CDR2 is YSLEER. V gave up 0 bases and J gave up 6 bases, with 11 bases separating them. CDR3 residues: CASSQDGQGNGYTF. The CDR3 bases are TGCGCCAGCAGCCAAGACGGCCAGGGGAATGGCTACACCTTC.